A single sample is the source of the 13 T cell receptor beta chains below, sequenced in a study of blood T cell repertoires in COVID-19. TCRdb's copy holds only in-frame clones and misses some; the assay was immunoSEQ multiplex PCR. The table records 250,000 or so clones, roughly 85% of them present only once. The sequenced material came from peripheral blood. All receptors come from a man younger than 35 with active or convalescent COVID-19.

This clone was seen a single time. The chain couples TRBV30 to TRBJ2-1, with a possible D match to TRBD1 (6 bases). The germline V gene encodes CDR1 GTSNPN and CDR2 SVGIG (reference sequence). Trimming left V 4 bases short and J 7 bases short, with 14 bases between. This CDR3 region has 13 residues. CDR3 in amino acids: CAWNLLTGNEQFF. In DNA form, the CDR3 reads TGTGCCTGGAACCTCCTCACAGGGAATGAGCAGTTCTTC.

This clone was counted a few times. This chain links TRBV7-9 with TRBJ2-2; 7 positions match TRBD2. Germline trimming cut 4 bases from V and 3 bases from J; bases unmatched to any gene: 17. The CDR3 runs to 19 residues. Per germline, CDR1 SEHNR and CDR2 FQNEAQ (reference sequence). CDR3 nucleotide sequence: TGTGCCAGCAGCTCCCTCTTCCCTCGCCGGGACTACGACACCGGGGAGCTGTTTTTT. It codes for CASSSLFPRRDYDTGELFF.

This clone was picked up one time. This chain links TRBV6-5 with TRBJ1-2; TRBD1 matches at 8 bases. V lost 0 bases to trimming and J lost 4 bases; unmatched junction nucleotides: 7. Germline CDR1 and CDR2: MNHEY and SVGAGI. This CDR3 has 16 amino acids. The CDR3 here is CASSYSTGVVSYGYTF. CDR3 DNA: TGTGCCAGCAGTTACTCGACAGGGGTGGTGAGCTATGGCTACACCTTC.

J is TRBJ1-1 and V is TRBV15, with D maybe TRBD1 (6 bases). With 3 bases removed from V and 1 base from J, the gap between germline ends came to 15 bases. The CDR3 is 16 residues long. CDR1 is LNHNV and CDR2 is YYDKDF in the germline V gene (reference sequence). The CDR3 loop reads CATSRGETGKNTEAFF. The CDR3, as DNA: TGTGCCACCAGCAGGGGGGAAACAGGGAAGAACACTGAAGCTTTCTTT.

The chain links TRBV2 to TRBJ2-1; D is possibly TRBD2 (5 bases). This CDR3 contains 12 residues. In germline, CDR1 is SNHLY, CDR2 FYNNEI. V dropped 5 bases and J dropped 8 bases, with 10 bases sitting between them. The CDR3 DNA follows: TGTGCCAGCAGTCCCTTCGGGGATGAGCAGTTCTTC. This sequence encodes CASSPFGDEQFF. Combining the CDR3 with reference TRBV2 and TRBJ2-1 gives the whole variable domain EPEVTQTPSHQVTQMGQEVILRCVPISNHLYFYWYRQILGQKVEFLVSFYNNEISEKSEIFDDQFSVERPDGSNFTLKIRSTKLEDSAMYFCASSPFGDEQFFGPGTRLTVL.

Only one count was recorded for this clone. The genes are TRBV28 and TRBJ1-2, with D unclear. The CDR3 spans 14 residues. Trimming stripped 6 bases from V and 0 bases from J, with 11 bases between. CDR1 MDHEN and CDR2 SYDVKM come from the germline V gene. Here the CDR3 reads CASRFPGANYGYTF. Here the CDR3 DNA reads TGTGCCAGCAGATTCCCCGGAGCTAACTATGGCTACACCTTC.

The chain recombines TRBV7-9 with TRBJ1-2; 10 bases are shared with TRBD1. Germline V gene sequence: CDR1 SEHNR, CDR2 FQNEAQ (reference sequence). There are 13 residues in the CDR3. V lost 3 bases and J lost 6; bases outside the gene matches: 1. The CDR3 loop reads CASSLTGGHGYTF. The CDR3, as DNA: TGTGCCAGCAGCTTGACAGGGGGCCATGGCTACACCTTC.

The chain couples TRBV18 to TRBJ1-1, with a weak D call TRBD1 (5 bases). V was clipped by 4 bases and J by 1 base, with 7 bases between them. CDR1 KGHSH and CDR2 LQKENI come from the germline V gene. This CDR3 is 13 amino acids long. The CDR3 DNA follows: TGTGCCAGCTCACTGGACACGAACACTGAAGCTTTCTTT. Translation gives CASSLDTNTEAFF.

The J gene is TRBJ1-1, the V gene TRBV6-1, with D hard to call. Germline CDR1 MNHNS, CDR2 SASEGT. The CDR3 runs 14 residues. V was clipped by 2 bases and J by 1 base, with 8 bases between them. The CDR3 region has the DNA TGTGCCAGCAGTGAACGAGGCACGAACACTGAAGCTTTCTTT. This codes for CASSERGTNTEAFF.

This clone has a handful of counts. This chain connects TRBV6-1 to TRBJ2-2; tentatively, D is TRBD2 (5 bases). The CDR3 is 12 residues long. Deletions cut 8 bases from V and 6 bases from J, with 10 bases between. The germline V gene has CDR1 MNHNS and CDR2 SASEGT. CDR3 sequence (DNA): TGTGCCAGCGAAACGGGGTCCGGGGAGCTGTTTTTT. Amino acids: CASETGSGELFF.

The chain links TRBV6-5 to TRBJ2-7, with TRBD1 identical over 12 bases. The CDR3 consists of 15 residues. With V trimmed by 0 bases and J by 4 bases, 1 base remained unmatched. Germline V gene lookup returns CDR1 MNHEY and CDR2 SVGAGI. In DNA form, the CDR3 reads TGTGCCAGCAGTTACTCGGGACAGGGGGCTTACGAGCAGTACTTC. Its translation: CASSYSGQGAYEQYF.

This clone was counted a single time. The chain uses TRBV19 and TRBJ2-2; 12 bases align to TRBD2. The CDR3 sequence is 18 residues long. Germline CDR1 reads LNHDA; CDR2 reads SQIVND (reference sequence). V shed 6 bases and J 5 bases; nucleotides not matched to a gene: 13. In nucleotides, the CDR3 is TGTGCCAGTAGCTCGACTAGCGGGAGCCCTCCGTGGACCGGGGAGCTGTTTTTT. Protein: CASSSTSGSPPWTGELFF.

The CDR3: CASKAGAANTEAFF. The CDR3 nucleotides are TGTGCCAGCAAGGCAGGGGCCGCGAACACTGAAGCTTTCTTT. The V gene is TRBV6-5, the J gene TRBJ1-1; D perhaps matches TRBD1 (6 bases). CDR3 length: 14 amino acids. Germline loops: CDR1 MNHEY, CDR2 SVGAGI. The V end lost 7 bases, the J end lost 1 base, and 13 bases lay between the germline ends.